This TCR beta chain derives from a study of control samples from healthy donors and cancer patients. This clone is a singleton in its sample. CDR3 length: 13 residues. With V trimmed by 4 bases and J by 2 bases, 1 base remained unmatched. The data were produced by immunoSEQ multiplex PCR, yet TCRdb's version contains in-frame clones alone and is incomplete. The data show tens of thousands of clones, approximately 86% seen once. The clonotype comes from a man younger than 40 in good health. This chain links TRBV12-3 or TRBV12-4 with TRBJ1-2, with 7 positions matching TRBD1. The sample taken for sequencing was blood. The CDR3 spells CASSWDSNYGYTF. The CDR3 coding sequence is TGTGCCAGCAGTTGGGACAGCAACTATGGCTACACCTTC.